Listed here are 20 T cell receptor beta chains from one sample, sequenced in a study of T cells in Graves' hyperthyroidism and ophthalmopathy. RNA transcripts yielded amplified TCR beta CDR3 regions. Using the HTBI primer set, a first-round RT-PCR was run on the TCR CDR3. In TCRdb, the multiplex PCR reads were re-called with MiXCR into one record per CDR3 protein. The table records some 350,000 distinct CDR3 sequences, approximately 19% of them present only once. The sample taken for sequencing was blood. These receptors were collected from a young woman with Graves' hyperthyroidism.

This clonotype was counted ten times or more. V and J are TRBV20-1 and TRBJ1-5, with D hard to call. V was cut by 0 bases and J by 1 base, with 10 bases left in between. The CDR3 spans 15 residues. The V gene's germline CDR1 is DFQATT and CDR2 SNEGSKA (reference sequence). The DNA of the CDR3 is TGCAGTGCTAGAGATATCAGATCGAGCAATCAGCCCCAGCATTTT. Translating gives CSARDIRSSNQPQHF.

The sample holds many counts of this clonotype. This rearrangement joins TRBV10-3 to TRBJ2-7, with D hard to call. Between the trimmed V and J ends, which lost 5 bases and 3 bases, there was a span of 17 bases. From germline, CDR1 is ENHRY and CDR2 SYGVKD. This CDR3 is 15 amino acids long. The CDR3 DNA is TGTGCCATCAGTAAGAAGGTCCTTAATCACTACGAGCAGTACTTC. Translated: CAISKKVLNHYEQYF.

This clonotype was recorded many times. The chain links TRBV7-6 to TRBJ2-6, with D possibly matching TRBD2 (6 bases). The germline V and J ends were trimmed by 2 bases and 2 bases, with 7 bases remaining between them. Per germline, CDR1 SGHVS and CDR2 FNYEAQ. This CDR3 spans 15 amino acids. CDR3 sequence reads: CASSLIAAGANVLTF. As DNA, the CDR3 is TGTGCCAGCAGCTTAATAGCGGCTGGGGCCAACGTCCTGACTTTC. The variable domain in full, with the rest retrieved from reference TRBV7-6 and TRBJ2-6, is GAGVSQSPRYKVTKRGQDVALRCDPISGHVSLYWYRQALGQGPEFLTYFNYEAQQDKSGLPNDRFSAERPEGSISTLTIQRTEQRDSAMYRCASSLIAAGANVLTFGAGSRLTVL.

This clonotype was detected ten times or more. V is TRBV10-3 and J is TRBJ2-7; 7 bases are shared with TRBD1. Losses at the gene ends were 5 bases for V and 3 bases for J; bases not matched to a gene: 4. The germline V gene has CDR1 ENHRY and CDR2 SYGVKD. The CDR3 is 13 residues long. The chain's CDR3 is CAISSGQFYEQYF. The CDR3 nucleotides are TGTGCCATCAGTTCGGGACAGTTCTACGAGCAGTACTTC.

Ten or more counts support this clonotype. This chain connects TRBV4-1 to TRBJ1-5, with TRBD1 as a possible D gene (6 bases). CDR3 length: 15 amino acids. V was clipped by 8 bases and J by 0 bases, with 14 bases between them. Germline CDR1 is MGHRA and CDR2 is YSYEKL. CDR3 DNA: TGCGCCAGCGAAGACAGGCCTTATAGCAATCAGCCCCAGCATTTT. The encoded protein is CASEDRPYSNQPQHF.

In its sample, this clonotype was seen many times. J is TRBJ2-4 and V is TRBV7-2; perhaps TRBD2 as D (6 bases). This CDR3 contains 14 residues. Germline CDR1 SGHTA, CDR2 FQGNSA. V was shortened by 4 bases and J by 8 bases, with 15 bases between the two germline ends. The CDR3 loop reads CASSSIGGLDIQYF. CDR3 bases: TGTGCCAGCAGCTCAATCGGGGGTTTGGACATTCAGTACTTC.

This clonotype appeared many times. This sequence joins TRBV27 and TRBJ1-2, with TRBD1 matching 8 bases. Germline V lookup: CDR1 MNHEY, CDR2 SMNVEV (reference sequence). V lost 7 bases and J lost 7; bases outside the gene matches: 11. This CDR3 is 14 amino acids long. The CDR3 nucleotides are TGTGCCAGCACCCTAGCAGGGGGCGCGGGTGGCTACACCTTC. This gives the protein CASTLAGGAGGYTF.

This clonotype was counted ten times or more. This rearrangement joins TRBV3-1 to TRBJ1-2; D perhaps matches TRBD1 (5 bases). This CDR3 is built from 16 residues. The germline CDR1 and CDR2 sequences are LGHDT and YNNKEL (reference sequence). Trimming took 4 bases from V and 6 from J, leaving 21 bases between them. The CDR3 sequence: CASSLYGLRADHGYTF. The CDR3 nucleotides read TGTGCCAGCAGCCTGTACGGGCTCAGGGCAGACCATGGCTACACCTTC.

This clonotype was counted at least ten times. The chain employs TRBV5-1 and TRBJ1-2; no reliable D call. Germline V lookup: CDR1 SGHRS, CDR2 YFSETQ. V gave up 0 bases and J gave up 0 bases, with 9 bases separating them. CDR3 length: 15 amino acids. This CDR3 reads CASSLDQMTNYGYTF. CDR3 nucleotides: TGCGCCAGCAGCTTGGATCAGATGACTAACTATGGCTACACCTTC.

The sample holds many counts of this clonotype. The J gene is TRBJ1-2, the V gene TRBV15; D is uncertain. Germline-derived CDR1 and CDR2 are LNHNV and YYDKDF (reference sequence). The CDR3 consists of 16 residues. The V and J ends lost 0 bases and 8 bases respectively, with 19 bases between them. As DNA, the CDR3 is TGTGCCACCAGCAGAGAGCGAGGCTTGGAATTGGGGGGCTACACCTTC. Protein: CATSRERGLELGGYTF.

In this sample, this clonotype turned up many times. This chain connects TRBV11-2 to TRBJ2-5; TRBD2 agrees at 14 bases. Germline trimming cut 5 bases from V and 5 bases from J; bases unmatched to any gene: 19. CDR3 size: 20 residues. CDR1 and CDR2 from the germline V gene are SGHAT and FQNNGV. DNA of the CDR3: TGTGCCAGCAGCCCCAACGGCAGGACTAGCGGGGGGAACCCGGGGGAGACCCAGTACTTC. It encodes CASSPNGRTSGGNPGETQYF.

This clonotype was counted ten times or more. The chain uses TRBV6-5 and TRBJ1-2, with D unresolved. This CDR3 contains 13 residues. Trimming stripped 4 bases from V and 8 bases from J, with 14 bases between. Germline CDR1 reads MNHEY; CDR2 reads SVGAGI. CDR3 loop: CASSFEQSWGYTF. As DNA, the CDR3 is TGTGCCAGCAGTTTTGAACAAAGTTGGGGCTACACCTTC.

The CDR3: CASGGGSSYEQYF. The DNA for the CDR3 is TGTGCCAGCGGAGGCGGGAGCTCCTACGAGCAGTACTTC. This sequence joins TRBV7-6 and TRBJ2-7, with TRBD2 matching over 7 bases. The CDR3 length is 13 residues. The J segment lost 0 bases and the V segment lost 8 bases, leaving 4 bases of the junction unmatched. From germline, CDR1 is SGHVS and CDR2 FNYEAQ.

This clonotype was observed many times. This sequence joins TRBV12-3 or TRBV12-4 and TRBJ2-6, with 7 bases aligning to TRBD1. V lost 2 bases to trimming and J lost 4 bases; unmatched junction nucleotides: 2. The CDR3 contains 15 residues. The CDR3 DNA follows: TGTGCCAGCAGTTTAAGGGGGCCAGGGGCCAACGTCCTGACTTTC. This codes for CASSLRGPGANVLTF.

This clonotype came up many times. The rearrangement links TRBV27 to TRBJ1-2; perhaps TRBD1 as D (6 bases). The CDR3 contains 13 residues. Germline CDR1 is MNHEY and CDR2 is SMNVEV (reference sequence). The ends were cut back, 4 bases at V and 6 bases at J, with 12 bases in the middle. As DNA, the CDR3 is TGTGCCAGCAGTTCCCGGACAGTCCATGGCTACACCTTC. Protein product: CASSSRTVHGYTF.

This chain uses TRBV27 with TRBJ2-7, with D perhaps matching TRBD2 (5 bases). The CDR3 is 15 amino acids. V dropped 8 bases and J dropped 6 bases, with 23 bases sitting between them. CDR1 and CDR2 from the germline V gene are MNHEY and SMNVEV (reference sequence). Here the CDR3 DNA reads TGTGCCAGCCAAAAAAACCCCCGGGATTCAAGCGAGCAGTACTTC. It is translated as CASQKNPRDSSEQYF.

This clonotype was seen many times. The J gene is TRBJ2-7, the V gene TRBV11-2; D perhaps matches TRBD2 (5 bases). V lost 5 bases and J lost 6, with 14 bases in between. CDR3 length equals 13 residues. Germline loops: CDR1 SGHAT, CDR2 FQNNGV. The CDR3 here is CASSVRLDSEQYF. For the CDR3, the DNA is TGTGCCAGCAGCGTGAGACTGGACTCCGAGCAGTACTTC.

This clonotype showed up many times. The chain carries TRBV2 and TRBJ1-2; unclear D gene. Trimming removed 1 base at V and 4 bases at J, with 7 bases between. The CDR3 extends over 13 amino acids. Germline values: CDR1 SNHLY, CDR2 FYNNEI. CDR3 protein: CASSEDHPYGYTF. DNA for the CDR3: TGTGCCAGCAGTGAAGATCACCCCTATGGCTACACCTTC.

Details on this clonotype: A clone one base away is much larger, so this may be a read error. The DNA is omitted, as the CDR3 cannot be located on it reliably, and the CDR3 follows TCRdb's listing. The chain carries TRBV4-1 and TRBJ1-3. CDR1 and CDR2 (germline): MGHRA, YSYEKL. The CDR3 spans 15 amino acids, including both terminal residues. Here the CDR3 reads CASSQGFGSGNTICF.

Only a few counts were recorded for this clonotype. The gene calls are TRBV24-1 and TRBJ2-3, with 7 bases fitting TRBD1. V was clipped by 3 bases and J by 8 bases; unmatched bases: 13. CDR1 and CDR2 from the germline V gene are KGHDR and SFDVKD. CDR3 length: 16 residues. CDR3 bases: TGTGCCACCAGTGATCCCTTAGAGGGGGCAGGAAGTACGCAGTATTTT. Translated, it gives CATSDPLEGAGSTQYF.